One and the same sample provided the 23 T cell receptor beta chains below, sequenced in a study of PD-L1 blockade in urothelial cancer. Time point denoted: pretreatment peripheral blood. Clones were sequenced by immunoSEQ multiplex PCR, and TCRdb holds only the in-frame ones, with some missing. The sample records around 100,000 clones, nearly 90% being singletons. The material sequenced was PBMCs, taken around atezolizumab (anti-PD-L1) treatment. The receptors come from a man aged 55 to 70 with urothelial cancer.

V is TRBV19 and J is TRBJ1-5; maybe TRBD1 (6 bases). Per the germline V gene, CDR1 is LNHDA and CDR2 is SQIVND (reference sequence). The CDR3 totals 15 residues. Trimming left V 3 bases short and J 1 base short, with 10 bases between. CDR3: CASSISGTSNQPQHF. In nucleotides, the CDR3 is TGTGCCAGTAGTATTTCAGGGACAAGCAATCAGCCCCAGCATTTT.

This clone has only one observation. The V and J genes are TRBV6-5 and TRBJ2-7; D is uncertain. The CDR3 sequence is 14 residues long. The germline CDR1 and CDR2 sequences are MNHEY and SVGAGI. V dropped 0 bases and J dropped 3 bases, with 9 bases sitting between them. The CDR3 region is CASSYSKSYYEQYF. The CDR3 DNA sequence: TGTGCCAGCAGTTACTCAAAGAGCTACTACGAGCAGTACTTC.

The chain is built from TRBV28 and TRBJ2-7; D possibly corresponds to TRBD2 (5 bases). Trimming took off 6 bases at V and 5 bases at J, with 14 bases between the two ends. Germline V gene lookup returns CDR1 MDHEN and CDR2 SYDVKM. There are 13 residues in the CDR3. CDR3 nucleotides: TGTGCCAGCAGAAGAGAGGGCAGGAACGAGCAGTACTTC. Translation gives CASRREGRNEQYF.

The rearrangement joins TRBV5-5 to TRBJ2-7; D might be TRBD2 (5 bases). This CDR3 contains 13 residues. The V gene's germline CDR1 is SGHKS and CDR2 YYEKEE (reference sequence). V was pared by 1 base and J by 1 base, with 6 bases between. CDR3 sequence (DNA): TGTGCCAGCAGCTTGACTAGATCCTACGAGCAGTACTTC. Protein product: CASSLTRSYEQYF.

CDR3 in amino acids: CASSLATLYTEAFF. The CDR3, as DNA: TGTGCCAGCAGCTTAGCTACGCTATACACTGAAGCTTTCTTT. The chain has TRBV7-2 and TRBJ1-1; D is unresolved. The CDR3 spans 14 residues. V lost 0 bases to trimming and J lost 3 bases, with 8 bases between them. Germline lookup yields CDR1 SGHTA and CDR2 FQGNSA.

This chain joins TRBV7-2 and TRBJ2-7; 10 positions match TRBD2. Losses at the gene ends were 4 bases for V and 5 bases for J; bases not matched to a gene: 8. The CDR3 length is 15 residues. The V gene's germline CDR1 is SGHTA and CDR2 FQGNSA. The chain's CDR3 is CASSSRAGGVNEQYF. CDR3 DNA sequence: TGTGCCAGCAGCTCGAGAGCGGGAGGGGTCAACGAGCAGTACTTC.

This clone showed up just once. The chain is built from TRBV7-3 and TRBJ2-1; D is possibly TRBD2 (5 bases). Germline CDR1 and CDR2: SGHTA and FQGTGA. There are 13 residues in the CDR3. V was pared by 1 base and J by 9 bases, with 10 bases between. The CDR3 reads CASSLREGGEQFF. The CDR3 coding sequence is TGTGCCAGCAGCTTAAGGGAAGGAGGTGAGCAGTTCTTC.

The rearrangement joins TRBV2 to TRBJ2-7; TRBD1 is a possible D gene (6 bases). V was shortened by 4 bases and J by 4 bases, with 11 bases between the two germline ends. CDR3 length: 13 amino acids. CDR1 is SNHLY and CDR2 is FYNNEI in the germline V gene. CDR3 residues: CASSVGQNYEQYF. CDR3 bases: TGTGCCAGCAGTGTCGGACAGAATTACGAGCAGTACTTC.

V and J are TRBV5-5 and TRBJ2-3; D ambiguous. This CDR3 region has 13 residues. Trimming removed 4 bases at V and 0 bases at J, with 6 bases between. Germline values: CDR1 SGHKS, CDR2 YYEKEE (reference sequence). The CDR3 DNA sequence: TGTGCCAGCAGCCTCTCTAGCACAGATACGCAGTATTTT. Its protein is CASSLSSTDTQYF.

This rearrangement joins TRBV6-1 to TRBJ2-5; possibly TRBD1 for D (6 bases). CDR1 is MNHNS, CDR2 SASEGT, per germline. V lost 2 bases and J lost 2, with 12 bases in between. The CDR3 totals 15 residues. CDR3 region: CASSESDRQQETQYF. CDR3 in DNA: TGTGCCAGCAGTGAATCCGACAGGCAACAAGAGACCCAGTACTTC.

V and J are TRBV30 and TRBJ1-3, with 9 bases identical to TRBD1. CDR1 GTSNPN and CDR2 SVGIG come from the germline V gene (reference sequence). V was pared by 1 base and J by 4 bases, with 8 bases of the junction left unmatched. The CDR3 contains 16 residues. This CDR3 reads CAWSAPSTGGGNTIYF. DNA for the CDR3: TGTGCCTGGAGTGCCCCTTCCACAGGGGGCGGAAACACCATATATTTT.

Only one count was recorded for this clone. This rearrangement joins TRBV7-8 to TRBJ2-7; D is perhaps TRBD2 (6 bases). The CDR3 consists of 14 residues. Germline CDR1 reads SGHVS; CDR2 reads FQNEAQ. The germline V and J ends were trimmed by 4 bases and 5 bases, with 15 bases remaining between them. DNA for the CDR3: TGTGCCAGCAGCTCGTCAGGGAGGTACAACGAGCAGTACTTC. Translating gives CASSSSGRYNEQYF.

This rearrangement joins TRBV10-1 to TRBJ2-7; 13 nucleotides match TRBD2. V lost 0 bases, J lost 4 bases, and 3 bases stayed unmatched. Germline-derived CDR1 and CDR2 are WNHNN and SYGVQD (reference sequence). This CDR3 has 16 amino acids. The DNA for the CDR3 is TGCGCCAGCAGTGAGTCTCCGGGACTAGCGGGATACGAGCAGTACTTC. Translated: CASSESPGLAGYEQYF.

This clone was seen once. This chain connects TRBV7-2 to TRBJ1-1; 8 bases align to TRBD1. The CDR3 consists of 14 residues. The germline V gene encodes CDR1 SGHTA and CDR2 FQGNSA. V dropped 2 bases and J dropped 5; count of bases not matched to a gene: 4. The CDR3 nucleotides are TGTGCCAGCAGCTTACAGGGGGCGCATACTGAAGCTTTCTTT. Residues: CASSLQGAHTEAFF. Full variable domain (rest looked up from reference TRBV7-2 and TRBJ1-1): GAGVSQSPSNKVTEKGKDVELRCDPISGHTALYWYRQSLGQGLEFLIYFQGNSAPDKSGLPSDRFSAERTGGSVSTLTIQRTQQEDSAVYLCASSLQGAHTEAFFGQGTRLTVV.

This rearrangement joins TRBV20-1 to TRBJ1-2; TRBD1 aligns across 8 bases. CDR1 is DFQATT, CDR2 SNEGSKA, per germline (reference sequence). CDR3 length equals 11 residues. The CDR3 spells CRRTGYYGYTF. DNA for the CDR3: TGCAGAAGGACAGGGTATTATGGCTACACCTTC.

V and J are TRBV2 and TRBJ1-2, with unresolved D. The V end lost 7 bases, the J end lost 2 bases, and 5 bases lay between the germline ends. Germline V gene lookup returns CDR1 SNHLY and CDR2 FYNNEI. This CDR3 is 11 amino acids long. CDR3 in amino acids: CASKQNYGYTF. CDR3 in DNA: TGTGCCAGCAAACAGAACTATGGCTACACCTTC.

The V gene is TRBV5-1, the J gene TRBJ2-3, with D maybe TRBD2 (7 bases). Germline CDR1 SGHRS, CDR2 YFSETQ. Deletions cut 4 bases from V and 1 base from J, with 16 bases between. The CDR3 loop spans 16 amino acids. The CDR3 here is CASSPRGARGTDTQYF. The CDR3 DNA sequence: TGCGCCAGCAGCCCCCGGGGGGCGCGGGGCACAGATACGCAGTATTTT. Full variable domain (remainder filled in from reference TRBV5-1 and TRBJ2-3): KAGVTQTPRYLIKTRGQQVTLSCSPISGHRSVSWYQQTPGQGLQFLFEYFSETQRNKGNFPGRFSGRQFSNSRSEMNVSTLELGDSALYLCASSPRGARGTDTQYFGPGTRLTVL.

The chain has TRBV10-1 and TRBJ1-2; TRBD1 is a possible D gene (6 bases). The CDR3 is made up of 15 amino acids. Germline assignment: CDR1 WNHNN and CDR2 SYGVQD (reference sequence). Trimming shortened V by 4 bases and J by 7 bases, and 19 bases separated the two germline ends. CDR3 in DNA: TGCGCCAGCAGTGTGGACAGAGGCGCCCGGGGTGGCTACACCTTC. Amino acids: CASSVDRGARGGYTF.

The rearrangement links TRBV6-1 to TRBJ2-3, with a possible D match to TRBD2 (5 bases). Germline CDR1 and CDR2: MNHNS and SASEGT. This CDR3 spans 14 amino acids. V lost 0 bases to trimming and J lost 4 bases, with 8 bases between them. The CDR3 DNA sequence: TGTGCCAGCAGTGAAGCTTGGCGGGCAGATACGCAGTATTTT. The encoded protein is CASSEAWRADTQYF.

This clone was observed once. The CDR3 sequence is CASSTSAGVGYNEQFF. In nucleotides, the CDR3 is TGTGCCAGCAGCACTTCAGCGGGAGTGGGCTACAATGAGCAGTTCTTC. The chain is built from TRBV9 and TRBJ2-1, with 8 bases aligning to TRBD2. V shed 4 bases and J 3 bases; nucleotides not matched to a gene: 9. The CDR3 length is 16 residues. The germline gives CDR1 SGDLS, CDR2 YYNGEE.

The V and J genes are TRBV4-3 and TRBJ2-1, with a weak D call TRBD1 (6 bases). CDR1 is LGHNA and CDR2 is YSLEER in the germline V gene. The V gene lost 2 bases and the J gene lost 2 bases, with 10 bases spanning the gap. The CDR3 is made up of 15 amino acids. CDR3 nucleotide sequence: TGCGCCAGCAGCCAAATAACAGGGACCTACAATGAGCAGTTCTTC. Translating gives CASSQITGTYNEQFF.

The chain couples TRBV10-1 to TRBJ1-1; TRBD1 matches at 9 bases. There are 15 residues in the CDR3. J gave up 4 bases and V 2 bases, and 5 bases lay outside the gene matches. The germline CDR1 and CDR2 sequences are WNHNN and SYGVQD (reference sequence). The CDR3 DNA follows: TGCGCCAGCAGTGAGCCGGGACAGGGAAGCACTGAAGCTTTCTTT. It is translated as CASSEPGQGSTEAFF.

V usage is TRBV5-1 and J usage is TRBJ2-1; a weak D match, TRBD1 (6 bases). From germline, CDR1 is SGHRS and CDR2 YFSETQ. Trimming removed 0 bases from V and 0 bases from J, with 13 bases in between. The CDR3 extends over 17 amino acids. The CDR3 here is CASSLDLQGSSYNEQFF. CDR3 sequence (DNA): TGCGCCAGCAGCTTGGATCTACAGGGAAGCTCCTACAATGAGCAGTTCTTC.